A selection of T cell receptor beta chains follows, all from one sample in a study of T cells in Graves' hyperthyroidism and ophthalmopathy. TCRdb re-called the multiplex PCR reads through MiXCR, storing one row per CDR3 protein. The sample lists about 250,000 distinct CDR3 sequences; 24% were seen once. Sequenced input: blood. Every receptor here comes from a woman aged 40 to 55 with Graves' ophthalmopathy. Both conserved end residues are part of each CDR3. The order of the fields is CDR3 length, clone size, V gene, D gene, J gene, CDR3 DNA, CDR3 protein. D genes are given only for firm matches. Expanded clones get a size class; other rows say once, few or many, or leave the size out.

>14|many|TRBV7-6|-|TRBJ1-3
TGTGCCAGCAGCTTAATGACATACGGAAACACCATATATTTT
CASSLMTYGNTIYF
>15|many|TRBV28|TRBD1|TRBJ2-7
TGTGCCAGCAGTTCAGGACAGGGGGTACCCTACGAGCAGTACTTC
CASSSGQGVPYEQYF
>19|many|TRBV11-2|-|TRBJ2-2
TGTGCCAGCAGCTTACGATTAGGGGGGGGGCGCTCAGGAACCGGGGAGCTGTTTTTT
CASSLRLGGGRSGTGELFF
>14|many|TRBV6-5|-|TRBJ1-3
TGTGCCAGCTTTACCGAGGGGCGTGGAAACACCATATATTTT
CASFTEGRGNTIYF
>18|few|TRBV4-1|TRBD2|TRBJ2-2
TGCGCCAGCAGCCAAGGGGTCTGGGAGGGCGCTCGGCACGGGGAGCTGTTTTTT
CASSQGVWEGARHGELFF
>12|-|TRBV12-3/TRBV12-4|-|TRBJ1-2
TGTGCCAGCAGTTTGCCAGGGCATGGCTACACCTTC
CASSLPGHGYTF
>15|many|TRBV12-3/TRBV12-4|TRBD1|TRBJ1-5
TGTGCCAGCAGTTTAGGGCAGGGGGCCAATCAGCCCCAGCATTTT
CASSLGQGANQPQHF
>16|many|TRBV6-1|TRBD2|TRBJ2-2
TGTGCCAGCGGTGGACTAGCGGGATTCCGGACCGGGGAGCTGTTTTTT
CASGGLAGFRTGELFF
>14|many|TRBV27|TRBD1|TRBJ1-5
TGTGCCAGCACCCAGACAGGGGGCAATCAGCCCCAGCATTTT
CASTQTGGNQPQHF
>11|-|TRBV12-3/TRBV12-4|-|TRBJ1-1
TGTGCCAGCAGCCCCAGCACTGAAGCTTTCTTT
CASSPSTEAFF
>12|many|TRBV30|-|TRBJ2-7
TGTGCCTGGAGTTACGGGAGAGACGAGCAGTACTTC
CAWSYGRDEQYF
>15|many|TRBV28|-|TRBJ2-6
TGTGCCAGCACTCTCCAGGGCCCTGGGGCCAACGTCCTGACTTTC
CASTLQGPGANVLTF
>13|many|TRBV5-1|-|TRBJ1-2
TGCGCCAGCAGTCCTGGACGGGCTTGGGGCTACACCTTC
CASSPGRAWGYTF
>12|many|TRBV29-1|TRBD1|TRBJ2-7
TGCAGCGGGGGGACAGGTCCCTACGAGCAGTACTTC
CSGGTGPYEQYF
>14|-|TRBV5-1|-|TRBJ2-7
TGCGCCAGCGGCGTGATGACTACCCCCTACGAGCAGTACTTC
CASGVMTTPYEQYF
>15|many|TRBV20-1|-|TRBJ2-5
TGCAGTGCTGGAGGACTGGGGGGTATACAAGAGACCCAGTACTTC
CSAGGLGGIQETQYF
>15|-|TRBV2|-|TRBJ1-5
TGTGCCAGCAGGCCCAGGGGAGATAGCAATCAGCCCCAGCATTTT
CASRPRGDSNQPQHF
>14|many|TRBV19|-|TRBJ1-2
TGTGCCAGTAGTATATCCACCGCTAACTATGGCTACACCTTC
CASSISTANYGYTF
>16|many|TRBV15|TRBD2|TRBJ2-7
TGTGCCACCAGCAGAGAGAGGACTAGCGGGACCGGCGAGCAGTACTTC
CATSRERTSGTGEQYF
>15|-|TRBV5-1|-|TRBJ1-1
TGCGCCAGCAGTATTCGCCAAATGGGGAACACTGAAGCTTTCTTT
CASSIRQMGNTEAFF
>16|-|TRBV6-1|TRBD2|TRBJ2-7
TGTGCCAGCGCCAACGCGATAGCGGGAGGGCCCTACGAGCAGTACTTC
CASANAIAGGPYEQYF
>12|many|TRBV30|-|TRBJ1-5
TGTGCCTGGAGTCTCGGGAATCAGCCCCAGCATTTT
CAWSLGNQPQHF